What follows are 29 T cell receptor beta chains derived from one specimen sequenced in a study of blood T cell repertoires in COVID-19 (dated by TCRdb to 2019 to 2021). The library was obtained by the immunoSEQ multiplex PCR assay. TCRdb stores this immuneACCESS table with in-frame sequences only. Part of the clones is absent; in the studies checked, under half of the shortfall reflects unresolved V genes, and no reason is known for the rest. This sample has 250,000 to 400,000 clones in its table, and 88% of those were observed once. The biggest ten clones account for approximately 1.6% of the sample. Source material: peripheral blood. These receptors came from a woman between 25 and 40 years old with COVID-19, enrolled during active disease.

V and J are TRBV6-6 and TRBJ2-7, with TRBD2 identical over 7 bases. The CDR3 sequence is 15 residues long. Germline values: CDR1 MNHNY, CDR2 SVGAGI (reference sequence). The trim removed 8 bases at V and 4 bases at J, leaving 14 bases unmatched. DNA for the CDR3: TGTGCCAGCGGGAGCACTGGGGGGGGTACTTACGAGCAGTACTTC. It is translated as CASGSTGGGTYEQYF.

The chain recombines TRBV27 with TRBJ1-4, with D possibly matching TRBD1 (5 bases). V shed 5 bases and J shed 4 bases, with 11 bases lying between them. The CDR3 extends over 14 amino acids. Looked up from germline, CDR1 is MNHEY and CDR2 is SMNVEV (reference sequence). The CDR3 loop reads CASSPGLINEKLFF. In nucleotides, the CDR3 is TGTGCCAGCAGTCCGGGACTGATTAATGAAAAACTGTTTTTT. Complete variable domain (other parts from reference TRBV27 and TRBJ1-4): EAQVTQNPRYLITVTGKKLTVTCSQNMNHEYMSWYRQDPGLGLRQIYYSMNVEVTDKGDVPEGYKVSRKEKRNFPLILESPSPNQTSLYFCASSPGLINEKLFFGSGTQLSVL.

The rearrangement links TRBV3-1 (or the pseudogene TRBV3-2) to TRBJ1-2; 10 nucleotides match TRBD1. Germline V CDR1 and CDR2: LGHDT, YNNKEL (reference sequence). This CDR3 is built from 20 residues. Trimming removed 3 bases from V and 7 bases from J; junction bases left unmatched: 23. For the CDR3, the DNA is TGTGCCAGCAGCCATTCGTATAAACTAAGGGACAGGGGACAACTAGGTGGCTACACCTTC. This codes for CASSHSYKLRDRGQLGGYTF.

The chain joins TRBV12-3 or TRBV12-4 to TRBJ1-2; 7 bases are a match to TRBD1. This CDR3 is built from 13 residues. The V gene end was trimmed by 6 bases and the J gene end by 6 bases; junction bases not matched to a gene: 7. Here the CDR3 reads CASSPPDRDGYTF. In nucleotides, the CDR3 is TGTGCCAGCAGCCCCCCTGACAGGGATGGCTACACCTTC.

The chain joins TRBV19 to TRBJ2-1; 15 bases line up with TRBD2. Germline assignment: CDR1 LNHDA and CDR2 SQIVND (reference sequence). There are 19 residues in the CDR3. J was trimmed by 2 bases and V by 3 bases; bases with no gene match: 8. Written as DNA, the CDR3 is TGTGCCAGTAGTATTCGATGGACTAGCGGGGGGGGACCCTACAATGAGCAGTTCTTC. It encodes CASSIRWTSGGGPYNEQFF.

This clone was detected only once. J is TRBJ2-5 and V is TRBV7-3; 7 nucleotides agree with TRBD2. The V and J ends lost 5 bases and 2 bases, in that order; junction bases with no gene match: 5. This CDR3 spans 14 amino acids. The germline V gene encodes CDR1 SGHTA and CDR2 FQGTGA. CDR3 sequence reads: CASSPLGGQETQYF. DNA for the CDR3: TGTGCCAGCAGCCCTTTGGGGGGGCAAGAGACCCAGTACTTC.

The chain has TRBV4-1 and TRBJ1-2; TRBD1 might be the D (5 bases). The CDR3 covers 14 residues. CDR1 MGHRA and CDR2 YSYEKL come from the germline V gene. Deletions cut 2 bases from V and 5 bases from J, with 12 bases between. CDR3 loop: CASSQFARDYGYTF. The CDR3 DNA follows: TGCGCCAGCAGCCAATTCGCCAGGGATTATGGCTACACCTTC.

CDR3 protein: CASGRGGEEKLFF. The CDR3 bases are TGTGCCAGCGGCCGGGGAGGTGAAGAAAAACTGTTTTTT. This sequence joins TRBV12-3 or TRBV12-4 and TRBJ1-4; no definite D call. Trimming removed 8 bases at V and 8 bases at J, with 15 bases between. CDR3 length equals 13 residues.

This chain joins TRBV12-3 or TRBV12-4 and TRBJ1-2; 7 bases agree with TRBD1. CDR3 length equals 13 residues. Losses at the gene ends were 5 bases for V and 7 bases for J; bases not matched to a gene: 7. In nucleotides, the CDR3 is TGTGCCAGCAGTCCCGACAGGGTGGGTGGCTACACCTTC. Translation gives CASSPDRVGGYTF.

V gene TRBV19 combines with J gene TRBJ1-2; D is undetermined. Trimming left V 3 bases short and J 4 bases short, with 12 bases between. This CDR3 comprises 14 residues. CDR1 and CDR2 (germline): LNHDA, SQIVND (reference sequence). CDR3 loop: CASSIRPGFYGYTF. For the CDR3, the DNA is TGTGCCAGTAGTATCCGGCCCGGGTTCTATGGCTACACCTTC.

DNA of the CDR3: TGTGCCTGGGGGCGACAGACTAACTATGGCTACACCTTC. It yields the protein CAWGRQTNYGYTF. The chain links TRBV30 to TRBJ1-2; D possibly corresponds to TRBD1 (5 bases). Trimming took off 5 bases at V and 0 bases at J, with 10 bases between the two ends. This CDR3 is built from 13 residues. The germline CDR1 and CDR2 sequences are GTSNPN and SVGIG (reference sequence).

This clone was recorded only once. J is TRBJ2-3 and V is TRBV10-3, with 9 nucleotides matching TRBD2. The CDR3 spans 12 residues. With V trimmed by 8 bases and J by 6 bases, 3 bases remained unmatched. Germline values: CDR1 ENHRY, CDR2 SYGVKD. This CDR3 reads CAIGAGGDTQYF. The DNA of the CDR3 is TGTGCCATCGGGGCGGGAGGGGATACGCAGTATTTT.

The CDR3: CASTVLTPGGNTGELFF. The DNA of the CDR3 is TGTGCCAGTACCGTTCTTACGCCGGGGGGGAACACCGGGGAGCTGTTTTTT. The chain recombines TRBV19 with TRBJ2-2; the match to TRBD2 covers 7 bases. V shed 7 bases, J shed 1 base, and the junction held 12 bases outside the gene matches. Germline V gene sequence: CDR1 LNHDA, CDR2 SQIVND (reference sequence). The CDR3 sequence is 17 residues long. The variable domain in full, with the rest retrieved from reference TRBV19 and TRBJ2-2, is DGGITQSPKYLFRKEGQNVTLSCEQNLNHDAMYWYRQDPGQGLRLIYYSQIVNDFQKGDIAEGYSVSREKKESFPLTVTSAQKNPTAFYLCASTVLTPGGNTGELFFGEGSRLTVL.

The chain joins TRBV9 to TRBJ2-5, with TRBD1 matching 10 bases. The CDR3 spans 15 residues. The J segment lost 5 bases and the V segment lost 3 bases, leaving 7 bases of the junction unmatched. Germline CDR1 SGDLS, CDR2 YYNGEE. In DNA form, the CDR3 reads TGTGCCAGCAGCGCCGGGACAGGGGTAGGGGAGACCCAGTACTTC. Its protein product is CASSAGTGVGETQYF.

The chain uses TRBV3-1 (or the pseudogene TRBV3-2) and TRBJ1-2; D gene ambiguous. Germline assignment: CDR1 LGHDT and CDR2 YNNKEL (reference sequence). The CDR3 length is 14 residues. Trimming took 0 bases from V and 2 from J, leaving 7 bases between them. The CDR3 DNA is TGTGCCAGCAGCCAAGAAAGCTCCAACTATGGCTACACCTTC. This sequence encodes CASSQESSNYGYTF.

V gene TRBV7-2 combines with J gene TRBJ2-7; TRBD1 matches 9 bases. J was trimmed by 6 bases and V by 6 bases; bases with no gene match: 9. Germline CDR1 is SGHTA and CDR2 is FQGNSA. The CDR3 length is 14 residues. The CDR3 loop is CASSKPGQGSEQYF. CDR3 sequence (DNA): TGTGCCAGCAGTAAGCCGGGACAGGGAAGCGAGCAGTACTTC.

This chain links TRBV15 with TRBJ2-5; 11 bases map to TRBD2. Trimming took 8 bases from V and 3 from J; bases not matched to a gene: 5. Germline V gene lookup returns CDR1 LNHNV and CDR2 YYDKDF (reference sequence). CDR3 length: 14 amino acids. The CDR3 loop reads CATGETSGEETQYF. CDR3 sequence (DNA): TGTGCCACCGGTGAGACTAGCGGGGAAGAGACCCAGTACTTC.

The chain combines TRBV7-2 with TRBJ2-5, with D tentatively TRBD2 (6 bases). V lost 5 bases to trimming and J lost 8 bases, with 12 bases between them. The CDR3 sequence is 12 residues long. CDR1 SGHTA and CDR2 FQGNSA come from the germline V gene. The CDR3 protein is CASSTTLATQYF. Here the CDR3 DNA reads TGTGCCAGCAGCACAACACTAGCTACCCAGTACTTC.

This clone was seen only once. The chain couples TRBV4-1 to TRBJ1-2; 9 bases are a match to TRBD1. The CDR3 sequence is 14 residues long. Germline loops: CDR1 MGHRA, CDR2 YSYEKL. Trimming removed 4 bases from V and 4 bases from J; junction bases left unmatched: 4. The CDR3 bases are TGCGCCAGCAGCCCCGGACAGGGGTCCTATGGCTACACCTTC. As protein: CASSPGQGSYGYTF.

The V and J genes are TRBV6-6 and TRBJ2-3; 13 bases agree with TRBD2. This CDR3 has 14 residues. Germline values: CDR1 MNHNY, CDR2 SVGAGI (reference sequence). Losses at the gene ends were 5 bases for V and 8 bases for J; bases not matched to a gene: 4. The CDR3 reads CASSKTSGGSTQYF. The CDR3, as DNA: TGTGCCAGCAGTAAGACTAGCGGGGGGTCTACGCAGTATTTT.

The chain combines TRBV16 with TRBJ2-1; 7 nucleotides agree with TRBD1. The CDR3 is 13 amino acids. From germline, CDR1 is KGHSY and CDR2 FQNENV. V gave up 4 bases and J gave up 8 bases; unmatched junction bases: 5. Here the CDR3 reads CASSPTGRDEQFF. CDR3 DNA: TGTGCCAGCAGCCCGACAGGGAGAGATGAGCAGTTCTTC. Filled out from reference TRBV16 and TRBJ2-1, the complete variable domain reads GEEVAQTPKHLVRGEGQKAKLYCAPIKGHSYVFWYQQVLKNEFKFLISFQNENVFDETGMPKERFSAKCLPNSPCSLEIQATKLEDSAVYFCASSPTGRDEQFFGPGTRLTVL.

V and J are TRBV18 and TRBJ1-2, with 8 bases aligning to TRBD1. The CDR3 spans 13 residues. Germline V gene data show CDR1 as KGHSH and CDR2 as LQKENI. The V gene end was trimmed by 3 bases and the J gene end by 7 bases; junction bases not matched to a gene: 4. The CDR3 region is CASSPTGEGGYTF. CDR3 DNA: TGTGCCAGCTCACCGACAGGGGAGGGTGGCTACACCTTC. The whole variable domain, filled in from reference TRBV18 and TRBJ1-2, reads NAGVMQNPRHLVRRRGQEARLRCSPMKGHSHVYWYRQLPEEGLKFMVYLQKENIIDESGMPKERFSAEFPKEGPSILRIQQVVRGDSAAYFCASSPTGEGGYTFGSGTRLTVV.

This clone was seen more than once but under ten times. V and J are TRBV7-6 and TRBJ1-1; 9 bases match TRBD1. The germline V gene encodes CDR1 SGHVS and CDR2 FNYEAQ. The CDR3 spans 15 residues. J gave up 1 base and V 5 bases, and 5 bases lay outside the gene matches. The CDR3 bases are TGTGCCAGCAGCCCGCCGGACAGGGGGAACACTGAAGCTTTCTTT. Translation: CASSPPDRGNTEAFF.

V gene TRBV5-8 combines with J gene TRBJ2-1, with D possibly being TRBD1 (6 bases). CDR1 and CDR2 (germline): SGHTS, YDEGEE. Between the trimmed V and J ends, which lost 0 bases and 4 bases, there was a span of 11 bases. This CDR3 is built from 15 residues. The CDR3 sequence: CASSLGQAAYNEQFF. The CDR3 bases are TGTGCCAGCAGCTTGGGACAGGCCGCTTACAATGAGCAGTTCTTC.

This rearrangement joins TRBV2 to TRBJ1-2, with D perhaps matching TRBD1 (5 bases). The CDR3 has 13 amino acids. Germline V lookup: CDR1 SNHLY, CDR2 FYNNEI. Between the trimmed V and J ends, which lost 5 bases and 7 bases, there was a span of 14 bases. The CDR3 here is CASSSQGFLGYTF. The CDR3 DNA reads as TGTGCCAGCAGTTCCCAGGGATTCCTTGGCTACACCTTC.

The genes are TRBV19 and TRBJ2-5, with 7 bases identical to TRBD1. V was clipped by 1 base and J by 5 bases; unmatched bases: 7. The germline V gene encodes CDR1 LNHDA and CDR2 SQIVND (reference sequence). The CDR3 loop spans 15 amino acids. The CDR3, as DNA: TGTGCCAGTAGTATAGTAAAGGGGGCCGGGGAGACCCAGTACTTC. This encodes CASSIVKGAGETQYF. Complete variable domain (other parts from reference TRBV19 and TRBJ2-5): DGGITQSPKYLFRKEGQNVTLSCEQNLNHDAMYWYRQDPGQGLRLIYYSQIVNDFQKGDIAEGYSVSREKKESFPLTVTSAQKNPTAFYLCASSIVKGAGETQYFGPGTRLLVL.

The chain links TRBV4-2 to TRBJ1-4; no clear D. The CDR3 contains 16 residues. Germline V CDR1 and CDR2: LGHNA, YNFKEQ. Trimming took 0 bases from V and 4 from J, leaving 12 bases between them. CDR3 DNA sequence: TGTGCCAGCAGCCAAGAGGGAGGGTGGAGTAATGAAAAACTGTTTTTT. Encoded protein: CASSQEGGWSNEKLFF.

J is TRBJ1-5 and V is TRBV2; weak D call: TRBD1 (5 bases). CDR3 length: 14 amino acids. Germline-derived CDR1 and CDR2 are SNHLY and FYNNEI. Trimming removed 2 bases from V and 6 bases from J, with 11 bases in between. The CDR3 loop is CASSERGYLQPQHF. The CDR3 DNA reads as TGTGCCAGCAGTGAAAGGGGTTACCTTCAGCCCCAGCATTTT.

The chain uses TRBV20-1 and TRBJ1-1; D uncertain. V lost 6 bases to trimming and J lost 5 bases, with 10 bases between them. Germline V gene sequence: CDR1 DFQATT, CDR2 SNEGSKA (reference sequence). The CDR3 consists of 11 residues. DNA for the CDR3: TGCAGTGCCCGTGGGCAGACTGAAGCTTTCTTT. This sequence encodes CSARGQTEAFF.